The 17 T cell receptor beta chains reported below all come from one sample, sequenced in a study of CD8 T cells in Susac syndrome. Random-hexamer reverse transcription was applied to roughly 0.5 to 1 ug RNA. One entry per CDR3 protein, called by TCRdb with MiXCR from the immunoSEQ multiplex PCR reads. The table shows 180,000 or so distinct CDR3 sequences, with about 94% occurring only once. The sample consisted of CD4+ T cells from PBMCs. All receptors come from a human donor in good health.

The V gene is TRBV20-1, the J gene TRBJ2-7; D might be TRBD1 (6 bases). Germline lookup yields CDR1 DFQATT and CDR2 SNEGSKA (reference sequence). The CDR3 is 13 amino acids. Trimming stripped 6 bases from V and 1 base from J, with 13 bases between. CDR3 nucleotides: TGCAGTGCCGGAGTGGGGGCTTCCTACGAGCAGTACTTC. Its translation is CSAGVGASYEQYF.

The CDR3 DNA reads as TGTGCCAGCAGCTTAGCGTTATTAGAGACCCAGTACTTC. Translating gives CASSLALLETQYF. The genes are TRBV7-6 and TRBJ2-5; no firm D call. The germline V gene has CDR1 SGHVS and CDR2 FNYEAQ. V was shortened by 0 bases and J by 4 bases, with 6 bases between the two germline ends. The CDR3 consists of 13 residues. The entire variable domain, with the rest obtained from reference TRBV7-6 and TRBJ2-5, is as follows: GAGVSQSPRYKVTKRGQDVALRCDPISGHVSLYWYRQALGQGPEFLTYFNYEAQQDKSGLPNDRFSAERPEGSISTLTIQRTEQRDSAMYRCASSLALLETQYFGPGTRLLVL.

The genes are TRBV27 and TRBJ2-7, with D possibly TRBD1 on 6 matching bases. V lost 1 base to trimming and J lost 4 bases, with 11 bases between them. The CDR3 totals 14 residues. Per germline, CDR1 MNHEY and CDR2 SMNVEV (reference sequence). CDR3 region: CASSLLQGGYEQYF. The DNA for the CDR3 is TGTGCCAGCAGTTTATTACAGGGTGGGTACGAGCAGTACTTC.

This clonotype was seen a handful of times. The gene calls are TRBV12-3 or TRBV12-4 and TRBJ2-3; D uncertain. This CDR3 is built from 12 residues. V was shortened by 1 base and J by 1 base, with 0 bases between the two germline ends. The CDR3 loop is CASSLGTDTQYF. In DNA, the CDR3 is TGTGCCAGCAGTTTAGGCACAGATACGCAGTATTTT.

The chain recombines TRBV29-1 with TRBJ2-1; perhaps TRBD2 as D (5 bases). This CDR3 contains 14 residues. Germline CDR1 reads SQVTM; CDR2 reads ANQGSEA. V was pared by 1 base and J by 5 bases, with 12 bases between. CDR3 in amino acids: CSVEVRTRNNEQFF. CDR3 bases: TGCAGCGTTGAAGTTAGGACTCGTAACAATGAGCAGTTCTTC.

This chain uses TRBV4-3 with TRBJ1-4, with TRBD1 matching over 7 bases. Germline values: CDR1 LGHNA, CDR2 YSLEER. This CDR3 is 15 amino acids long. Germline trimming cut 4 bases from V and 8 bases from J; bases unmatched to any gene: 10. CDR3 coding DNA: TGCGCCAGCAGCCCTGAACAGGGGCTGGGGGAAAAACTGTTTTTT. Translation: CASSPEQGLGEKLFF.

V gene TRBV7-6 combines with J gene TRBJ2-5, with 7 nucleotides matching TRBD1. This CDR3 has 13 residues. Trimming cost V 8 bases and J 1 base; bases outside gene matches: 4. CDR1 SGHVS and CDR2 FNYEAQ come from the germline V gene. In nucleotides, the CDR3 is TGTGCCAGCGGCAGGGGGATCCAAGAGACCCAGTACTTC. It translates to CASGRGIQETQYF.

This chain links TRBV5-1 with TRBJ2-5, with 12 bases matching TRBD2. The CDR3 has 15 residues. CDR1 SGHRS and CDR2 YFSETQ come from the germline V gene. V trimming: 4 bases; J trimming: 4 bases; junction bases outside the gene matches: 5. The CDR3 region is CASSTGTSGRETQYF. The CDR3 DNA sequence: TGCGCCAGCAGCACCGGGACTAGCGGGCGAGAGACCCAGTACTTC.

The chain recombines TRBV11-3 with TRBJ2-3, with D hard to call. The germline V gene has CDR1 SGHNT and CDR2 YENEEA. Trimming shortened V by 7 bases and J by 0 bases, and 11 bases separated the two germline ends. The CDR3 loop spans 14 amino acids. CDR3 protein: CASKGAASTDTQYF. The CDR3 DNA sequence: TGTGCCAGCAAGGGTGCAGCCAGCACAGATACGCAGTATTTT.

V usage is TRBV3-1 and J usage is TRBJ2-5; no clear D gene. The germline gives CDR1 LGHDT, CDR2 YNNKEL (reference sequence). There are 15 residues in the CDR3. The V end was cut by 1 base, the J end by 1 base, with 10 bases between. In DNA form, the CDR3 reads TGTGCCAGCAGCCAAGTTTCTCCGAGCCAAGAGACCCAGTACTTC. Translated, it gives CASSQVSPSQETQYF.

The CDR3 DNA follows: TGTGCCAGCAGCCAAGAACATGCTGGACGGGATGAGCAGTTCTTC. Residues: CASSQEHAGRDEQFF. This chain connects TRBV3-1 to TRBJ2-1, with no clear D. This CDR3 has 15 amino acids. CDR1 and CDR2 from the germline V gene are LGHDT and YNNKEL (reference sequence). V lost 0 bases to trimming and J lost 8 bases, with 14 bases between them.

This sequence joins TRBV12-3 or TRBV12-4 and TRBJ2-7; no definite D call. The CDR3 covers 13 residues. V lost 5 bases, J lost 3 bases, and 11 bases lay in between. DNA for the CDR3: TGTGCCAGCAGTCCCAGACTTCACTACGAGCAGTACTTC. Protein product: CASSPRLHYEQYF.

This chain's CDR3 is CASGAVRSMNTEAFF. For the CDR3, the DNA is TGTGCCAGCGGGGCGGTTCGTAGTATGAACACTGAAGCTTTCTTT. V is TRBV28 and J is TRBJ1-1, with TRBD1 as a possible D gene (5 bases). This CDR3 is 15 amino acids long. CDR1 is MDHEN, CDR2 SYDVKM, per germline. V was shortened by 8 bases and J by 0 bases, with 16 bases between the two germline ends.

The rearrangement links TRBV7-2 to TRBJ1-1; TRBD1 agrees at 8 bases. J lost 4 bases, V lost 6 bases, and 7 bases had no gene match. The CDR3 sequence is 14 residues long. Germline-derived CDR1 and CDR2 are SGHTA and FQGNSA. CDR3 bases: TGTGCCAGCAGGCGTACAGGGGGGGGCACTGAAGCTTTCTTT. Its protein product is CASRRTGGGTEAFF.

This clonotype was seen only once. The DNA for the CDR3 is TGTGCCACCAGCAGAGGTGATAGCAGGCATGAGCAGTTCTTC. It translates to CATSRGDSRHEQFF. This chain connects TRBV15 to TRBJ2-1; D ambiguous. Germline V lookup: CDR1 LNHNV, CDR2 YYDKDF (reference sequence). This CDR3 has 14 amino acids. The V and J ends lost 1 base and 8 bases respectively, with 12 bases between them. The full variable domain, with the rest looked up from reference TRBV15 and TRBJ2-1, is DAMVIQNPRYQVTQFGKPVTLSCSQTLNHNVMYWYQQKSSQAPKLLFHYYDKDFNNEADTPDNFQSRRPNTSFCFLDIRSPGLGDTAMYLCATSRGDSRHEQFFGPGTRLTVL.

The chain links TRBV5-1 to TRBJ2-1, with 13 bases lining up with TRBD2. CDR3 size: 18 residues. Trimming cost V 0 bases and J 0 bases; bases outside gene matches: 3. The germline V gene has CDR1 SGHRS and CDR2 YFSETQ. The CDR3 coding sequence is TGCGCCAGCAGCTTGGGACTAGCGGGAGGCAACTCCTACAATGAGCAGTTCTTC. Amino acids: CASSLGLAGGNSYNEQFF. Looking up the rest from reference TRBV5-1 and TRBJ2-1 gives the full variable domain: KAGVTQTPRYLIKTRGQQVTLSCSPISGHRSVSWYQQTPGQGLQFLFEYFSETQRNKGNFPGRFSGRQFSNSRSEMNVSTLELGDSALYLCASSLGLAGGNSYNEQFFGPGTRLTVL.

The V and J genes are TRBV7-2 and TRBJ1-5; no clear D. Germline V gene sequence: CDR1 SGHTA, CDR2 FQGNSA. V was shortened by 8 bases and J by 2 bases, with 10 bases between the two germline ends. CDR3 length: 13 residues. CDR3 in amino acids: CASGIRGNQPQHF. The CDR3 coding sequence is TGTGCCAGCGGAATTCGGGGCAATCAGCCCCAGCATTTT.